The subject of this entry is one T cell receptor (beta chain). The record originates from a study of blood T cell repertoires in COVID-19. Study at large: Acute-phase and convalescent COVID-19 samples originated in the United States, Italy and Spain. PBMCs, B-cell-depleted T cells, or T cells were the source of the cDNA or gDNA that made up the material.

The CDR3 contains 15 residues. From germline, CDR1 is MNHNY and CDR2 SVGAGI (reference sequence). With V trimmed by 2 bases and J by 2 bases, 3 bases remained unmatched. How the authors handled the data: Researchers report that nucleated cell counts were estimated from reference gene primer amplification. Assay used: immunoSEQ multiplex PCR; TCRdb lists only in-frame clones, some missing. D and trimming were read from the DNA, whereas the V and J calls and clone size are those reported in that table. This table holds 230,000 or so clones, roughly 84% found once. The sequenced sample was peripheral blood. The V gene is TRBV6-6, the J gene TRBJ2-7; 10 bases are a match to TRBD2. The TCR was taken from a man aged 50 to 59 with active or convalescent COVID-19. In DNA form, the CDR3 reads TGTGCCAGCAGTTACCTAGCGGGGGCTCCCTACGAGCAGTACTTC. Translation: CASSYLAGAPYEQYF.